This paragraph covers one TCR beta chain sequence. Antigen: not known. Assay: immunoSEQ multiplex PCR; the TCRdb copy retains only in-frame clones and omits some. The table includes under 100,000 clones, 84% detected once. This sample was included in a study of cytomegalovirus exposure and HLA in healthy donors. Study context: It was reported in a later analysis that the 120 validation repertoires used the same platform as the approximately 650 first-cohort repertoires. Study outcomes and limitations: First-cohort TCR clusters tended to co-occur in the approximately 120 validation repertoires, a later analysis found. Cytomegalovirus status was reportedly diagnosed by the classifier with high specificity and sensitivity.

The roughly 120-subject validation cohort, separate from the approximately 640-subject first cohort, included the donors. This receptor was identified in a woman between 18 and 30 years old in good health and CMV-seropositive. Source material: PBMCs.

CDR3 nucleotide sequence: TGTGCCAGCAGTTGGGGACAGATCTATGGCTACACCTTC. This codes for CASSWGQIYGYTF. The gene calls are TRBV28 and TRBJ1-2; 7 bases align to TRBD1. CDR3 length equals 13 residues. CDR1 and CDR2 (germline): MDHEN, SYDVKM. V lost 4 bases and J lost 4; bases outside the gene matches: 3.